This TCR beta chain was obtained from a study of blood T cell repertoires in COVID-19. Across the study: Samples representing acute and convalescent COVID-19 were sourced from the United States, Italy and Spain. In each case, the material was cDNA or gDNA derived from T cells, B-cell-depleted T cells, or PBMCs.

Methods used by the authors: Counts of nucleated cells, estimated from reference gene primer amplification, were obtained. Assay: immunoSEQ multiplex PCR; the TCRdb copy retains only in-frame clones and omits some. Clone size and the V and J calls come from that table; the DNA yielded D and trimming. The sample shows some 100,000 clones, about 82% of them seen only once. The CDR3 runs to 18 residues. Sequenced input: peripheral blood. This clonotype was sampled from a human donor in a cohort sampled during active COVID-19. The rearrangement joins TRBV22-1 to TRBJ2-2; TRBD2, the table's D call, lacks a check against the DNA. TRBV22-1 is a pseudogene. The CDR3 spells CPGSAQWGLIANTGELFF. CDR3 sequence (DNA): TGTCCTGGGAGCGCACAATGGGGACTTATCGCGAACACCGGGGAGCTGTTTTTT.